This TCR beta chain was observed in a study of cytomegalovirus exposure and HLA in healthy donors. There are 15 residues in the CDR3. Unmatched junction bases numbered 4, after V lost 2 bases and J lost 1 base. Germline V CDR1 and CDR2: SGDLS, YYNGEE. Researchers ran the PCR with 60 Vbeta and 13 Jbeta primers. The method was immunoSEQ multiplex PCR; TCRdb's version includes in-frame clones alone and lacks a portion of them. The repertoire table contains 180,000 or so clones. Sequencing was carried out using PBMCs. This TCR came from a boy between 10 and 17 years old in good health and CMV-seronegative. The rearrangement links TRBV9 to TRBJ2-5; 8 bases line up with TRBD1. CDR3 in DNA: TGTGCCAGCAGCGTCAATCAGGGGGCCCAAGAGACCCAGTACTTC. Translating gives CASSVNQGAQETQYF.